This entry concerns a single T cell receptor (beta chain). What it binds is not known. Synthetic inline TR CDR3 controls covering all V-J pairings were spiked into each PCR. Libraries were prepared by immunoSEQ multiplex PCR; TCRdb keeps only in-frame clonotypes and omits some of them. The sample lists under 30,000 clones, 85% to 90% occurring once. The data are from a study of multiple sclerosis patients with progressive multifocal leukoencephalopathy. Study outcomes and limitations: TRBV and TRBJ usage showed no common pattern when PML developed.

The time point: roughly 12 months of natalizumab therapy. All patients had prior interferon beta, and all PML patients were female. The receptor's source is a human donor with multiple sclerosis. The sequences come from PBMCs, collected from a patient treated with natalizumab.

The CDR3 DNA follows: TGTGCCAGCGGGGCACAGGGAAAGACCCAGTACTTC. It yields the protein CASGAQGKTQYF. The rearrangement joins TRBV19 to TRBJ2-5; D possibly corresponds to TRBD1 (6 bases). Germline-derived CDR1 and CDR2 are LNHDA and SQIVND (reference sequence). Deletions cut 9 bases from V and 6 bases from J, with 14 bases between. The CDR3 covers 12 residues.